This T cell receptor (beta chain) was identified in a study of OX40 agonist ivuxolimab in advanced cancers. Study-wide results and caveats: Circulating CD4+ and CD8+ T cells showed clonal expansion by week 6 at 0.1 to 3.0 mg/kg.

Sequenced by immunoSEQ multiplex PCR; TCRdb stores in-frame clones only, minus some. The table includes roughly 64,000 clones, roughly 84% detected once. V lost 1 base, J lost 5 bases, and 8 bases lay in between. Germline V gene data show CDR1 as LNHNV and CDR2 as YYDKDF (reference sequence). This CDR3 has 13 residues. On this clone itself: Its antigen remains unidentified.

This chain links TRBV15 with TRBJ2-5; possible D gene TRBD1, 6 bases. This receptor was taken from an adult with an advanced solid tumor such as melanoma, head and neck, liver or kidney cancer. The material was CD4+ or CD8+ T cells sorted from blood, obtained in a trial of the OX40 agonist ivuxolimab. CDR3 in amino acids: CATSRVGAETQYF. The CDR3 region has the DNA TGTGCCACCAGCAGAGTGGGGGCGGAGACCCAGTACTTC.